This T cell receptor (beta chain) was found in a study of OX40 agonist ivuxolimab in advanced cancers. Study results and caveats: No antigen was identified for the clonally expanded peripheral T cells. The study found among the lowest clonal expansion in partial responders at 0.1-3.0 mg/kg. It was also the case that some nonresponders had low normalized T-cell clonal expansion.

Only in-frame clones appear in the TCRdb table, and some are missing; sequencing was by immunoSEQ multiplex PCR. The repertoire holds 98,000 or so clones, with approximately 92% as singletons. A note on this clone: The target antigen is unknown.

CDR1 and CDR2 (germline): SEHNR, FQNEAQ (reference sequence). The CDR3 runs 16 residues. V was trimmed by 1 base and J by 1 base, leaving 13 bases between them. This material consisted of CD4+ or CD8+ T cells sorted from blood, taken in a trial of the OX40 agonist ivuxolimab. The sequence derives from an adult with an advanced solid tumor such as melanoma, head and neck, liver or kidney cancer. The chain recombines TRBV7-9 with TRBJ1-1; D might be TRBD1 (6 bases). The CDR3 region is CASSLGRQVQNTEAFF. Written as DNA, the CDR3 is TGTGCCAGCAGCTTAGGTCGACAGGTACAGAACACTGAAGCTTTCTTT.